This is a list of T cell receptor beta chains from one sample in a study of OX40 agonist ivuxolimab in advanced cancers. Profiled with immunoSEQ multiplex PCR; TCRdb holds only in-frame clones, not every one. The top ten hold around 12% of the sample, which has tens of thousands of clones, roughly 92% seen once. The sequencing used CD4+ or CD8+ T cells sorted from blood, collected in a trial of the OX40 agonist ivuxolimab. These receptors all come from an adult with an advanced solid tumor such as melanoma, head and neck, liver or kidney cancer. The CDR3 runs from the conserved cysteine through the conserved F or W. A D gene is named only where the DNA matches it firmly. Clone size appears in some rows only: once, few, many, or a class for an expanded clone.

abundance: NA
v_gene: TRBV13
len: 17
d_gene: NA
j_gene: TRBJ2-3
CDR3aa: CASSPGGSGGSTDTQYF
CDR3nt: TGTGCCAGCAGCCCAGGGGGTAGCGGAGGTAGCACAGATACGCAGTATTTT

abundance: NA
v_gene: TRBV27
len: 14
d_gene: NA
j_gene: TRBJ2-7
CDR3aa: CASSFRDKYYEQYF
CDR3nt: TGTGCCAGCAGTTTCCGGGATAAGTACTACGAGCAGTACTTC

abundance: NA
v_gene: TRBV2
len: 14
d_gene: NA
j_gene: TRBJ2-7
CDR3aa: CASKKGPLSYEQYF
CDR3nt: TGTGCCAGCAAAAAAGGCCCTCTCTCCTACGAGCAGTACTTC

abundance: NA
v_gene: TRBV9
len: 12
d_gene: NA
j_gene: TRBJ2-7
CDR3aa: CASTLAPDEQYF
CDR3nt: TGTGCCAGCACCCTAGCGCCCGACGAGCAGTACTTC

abundance: NA
v_gene: TRBV5-5
len: 13
d_gene: NA
j_gene: TRBJ2-5
CDR3aa: CASSRQGRETQYF
CDR3nt: TGTGCCAGCAGCCGGCAGGGTAGGGAGACCCAGTACTTC

abundance: NA
v_gene: TRBV6-5
len: 15
d_gene: TRBD1
j_gene: TRBJ1-2
CDR3aa: CASSSSGGPPYGYTF
CDR3nt: TGTGCCAGCAGCAGCTCAGGGGGCCCCCCCTATGGCTACACCTTC

abundance: NA
v_gene: TRBV13
len: 18
d_gene: TRBD2
j_gene: TRBJ2-2
CDR3aa: CASSLESPGTTITGELFF
CDR3nt: TGTGCCAGCAGCCTAGAAAGTCCCGGGACTACCATAACCGGGGAGCTGTTTTTT

abundance: NA
v_gene: TRBV5-1
len: 15
d_gene: TRBD2
j_gene: TRBJ2-7
CDR3aa: CASSFELAGDDEQYF
CDR3nt: TGCGCCAGCAGCTTCGAACTAGCGGGAGACGACGAGCAGTACTTC

abundance: once
v_gene: TRBV30
len: 13
d_gene: NA
j_gene: TRBJ2-7
CDR3aa: CAWRIVSSYEQYF
CDR3nt: TGTGCCTGGAGGATCGTTAGCTCCTACGAGCAGTACTTC

abundance: NA
v_gene: TRBV6-5
len: 14
d_gene: NA
j_gene: TRBJ2-1
CDR3aa: CASSYNRGAWEQFF
CDR3nt: TGTGCCAGCAGTTACAATCGGGGGGCATGGGAGCAGTTCTTC

abundance: NA
v_gene: TRBV4-1
len: 17
d_gene: TRBD2
j_gene: TRBJ2-1
CDR3aa: CASSQPGTSGSYNEQFF
CDR3nt: TGCGCCAGCAGCCAACCAGGGACTAGCGGGAGCTACAATGAGCAGTTCTTC

abundance: NA
v_gene: TRBV27
len: 17
d_gene: TRBD2
j_gene: TRBJ2-2
CDR3aa: CASSSWGLAGAAGELFF
CDR3nt: TGTGCCAGCAGTTCCTGGGGGCTAGCGGGAGCGGCCGGGGAGCTGTTTTTT

abundance: NA
v_gene: TRBV7-2
len: 12
d_gene: NA
j_gene: TRBJ2-7
CDR3aa: CASSLVRHEQYF
CDR3nt: TGTGCCAGCAGCTTAGTCAGGCACGAGCAGTACTTC

abundance: NA
v_gene: TRBV7-9
len: 14
d_gene: TRBD2
j_gene: TRBJ2-3
CDR3aa: CASSLGTSGSEQYF
CDR3nt: TGTGCCAGCAGCTTAGGGACTAGCGGGAGTGAGCAGTATTTT

abundance: NA
v_gene: TRBV28
len: 13
d_gene: NA
j_gene: TRBJ1-1
CDR3aa: CASSVRLFTEAFF
CDR3nt: TGTGCCAGCAGCGTCCGTTTGTTCACTGAAGCTTTCTTT

abundance: NA
v_gene: TRBV10-2
len: 13
d_gene: NA
j_gene: TRBJ2-7
CDR3aa: CASTRLGMGEQYF
CDR3nt: TGCGCCAGCACCCGGCTAGGAATGGGCGAGCAGTACTTC

abundance: NA
v_gene: TRBV15
len: 16
d_gene: TRBD1
j_gene: TRBJ1-4
CDR3aa: CATSRVAVGTDEKLFF
CDR3nt: TGTGCCACCAGCAGAGTCGCCGTCGGGACAGATGAAAAACTGTTTTTT

abundance: NA
v_gene: TRBV5-4
len: 15
d_gene: NA
j_gene: TRBJ2-1
CDR3aa: CASSLGLSPPNEQFF
CDR3nt: TGTGCCAGCAGCTTGGGACTATCCCCCCCCAATGAGCAGTTCTTC

abundance: NA
v_gene: TRBV5-1
len: 14
d_gene: NA
j_gene: TRBJ2-7
CDR3aa: CASSLGGFSYEQYF
CDR3nt: TGCGCCAGCAGCTTGGGCGGATTCTCCTACGAGCAGTACTTC

abundance: NA
v_gene: TRBV19
len: 14
d_gene: NA
j_gene: TRBJ2-3
CDR3aa: CASSILAGSDTQYF
CDR3nt: TGTGCCAGTAGTATTCTTGCAGGGTCAGATACGCAGTATTTT

abundance: NA
v_gene: TRBV10-3
len: 13
d_gene: NA
j_gene: TRBJ2-7
CDR3aa: CAISGDGTYEQYF
CDR3nt: TGTGCCATCAGTGGGGACGGTACCTACGAGCAGTACTTC

abundance: NA
v_gene: TRBV7-9
len: 14
d_gene: NA
j_gene: TRBJ2-7
CDR3aa: CASSLRDRPYEQYF
CDR3nt: TGTGCCAGCAGCCTACGGGACCGTCCCTACGAGCAGTACTTC

abundance: NA
v_gene: TRBV18
len: 15
d_gene: NA
j_gene: TRBJ2-7
CDR3aa: CASSPPGRSHYEQYF
CDR3nt: TGTGCCAGCTCGCCTCCAGGTCGGTCCCACTACGAGCAGTACTTC

abundance: NA
v_gene: TRBV6-6
len: 16
d_gene: TRBD2
j_gene: TRBJ2-7
CDR3aa: CASSYSIASGIPEQYF
CDR3nt: TGTGCCAGCAGTTACTCGATTGCTAGCGGGATACCCGAGCAGTACTTC

abundance: NA
v_gene: TRBV28
len: 12
d_gene: NA
j_gene: TRBJ1-2
CDR3aa: CASSTGTYGYTF
CDR3nt: TGTGCCAGCAGTACCGGGACCTATGGCTACACCTTC

abundance: NA
v_gene: TRBV29-1
len: 12
d_gene: TRBD1
j_gene: TRBJ1-2
CDR3aa: CSASGTAEGYTF
CDR3nt: TGCAGCGCCAGCGGGACAGCGGAAGGCTACACCTTC

abundance: NA
v_gene: TRBV30
len: 16
d_gene: TRBD2
j_gene: TRBJ2-7
CDR3aa: CAWSVIGGRANYEQYF
CDR3nt: TGTGCCTGGAGTGTCATAGGTGGGAGGGCTAACTACGAGCAGTACTTC